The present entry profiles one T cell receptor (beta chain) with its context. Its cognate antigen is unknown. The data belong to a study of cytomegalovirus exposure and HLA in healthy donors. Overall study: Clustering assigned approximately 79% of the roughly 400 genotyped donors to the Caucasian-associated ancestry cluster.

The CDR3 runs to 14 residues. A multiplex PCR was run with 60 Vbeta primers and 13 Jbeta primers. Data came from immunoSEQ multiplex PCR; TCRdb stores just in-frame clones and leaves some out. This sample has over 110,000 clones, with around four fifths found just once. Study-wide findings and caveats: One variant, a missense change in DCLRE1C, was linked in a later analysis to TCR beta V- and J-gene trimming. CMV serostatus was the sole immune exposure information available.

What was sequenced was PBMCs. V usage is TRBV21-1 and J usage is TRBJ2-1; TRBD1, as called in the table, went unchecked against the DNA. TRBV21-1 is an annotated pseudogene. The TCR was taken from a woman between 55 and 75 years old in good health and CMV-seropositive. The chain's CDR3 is CASSGRVIGYQQFF. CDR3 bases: TGTGCCAGCAGTGGCAGGGTCATAGGGTATCAGCAGTTCTTC.